One sample yielded the 17 T cell receptor beta chains listed below, sequenced in a study of T cells after yellow fever vaccination. TCRdb re-called the 5' RACE reads through MiXCR, storing one row per CDR3 protein. Of roughly 150,000 distinct CDR3 sequences listed, approximately 6.8% were seen once; the top ten hold approximately 2.5%. The specimen comprised CD4+ T cells sorted from PBMCs, sampled 5 days after the first yellow fever vaccination. These receptors were obtained from a man aged 18 to 35 who received the YFV17D yellow fever vaccine.

There are many counts of this clonotype. V usage is TRBV5-1 and J usage is TRBJ1-2; D is unclear. Looked up from germline, CDR1 is SGHRS and CDR2 is YFSETQ. The V and J ends lost 4 bases and 4 bases respectively, with 17 bases between them. The CDR3 spans 15 residues. DNA of the CDR3: TGCGCCAGCAGCCCGGACGGTCCCCCGCTCTATGGCTACACCTTC. Amino acids: CASSPDGPPLYGYTF.

The table lists this clonotype with a few counts. The chain carries TRBV4-2 and TRBJ2-1; a weak D match, TRBD2 (6 bases). CDR1 and CDR2 (germline): LGHNA, YNFKEQ. V lost 0 bases and J 9 bases, leaving 12 bases between the germline ends. The CDR3 runs 14 residues. CDR3 loop: CASSQDRRGTEQFF. CDR3 nucleotide sequence: TGTGCCAGCAGCCAAGATCGGCGGGGAACTGAGCAGTTCTTC.

In its sample, this clonotype was seen a few times. One end of the junction does not line up with germline, which may come from a read error. The rearrangement uses TRBV7-9 and TRBJ1-3, with a tentative D call TRBD1 (6 bases). CDR1 is SEHNR, CDR2 FQNEAQ, per germline (reference sequence). This CDR3 comprises 14 residues. The CDR3 sequence: CAGSFTGTGNTIYF. The CDR3 bases are TGTGCCGGCAGCTTCACAGGGACTGGAAACACCATATATTTT. Using reference TRBV7-9 and TRBJ1-3 for the parts outside the CDR3, the full variable domain is DTGVSQNPRHKITKRGQNVTFRCDPISEHNRLYWYRQTLGQGPEFLTYFQNEAQLEKSRLLSDRFSAERPKGSFSTLEIQRTEQGDSAMYLCAGSFTGTGNTIYFGEGSWLTVV.

V and J are TRBV6-1 and TRBJ2-3; a weak D match, TRBD2 (6 bases). This CDR3 comprises 14 residues. Germline V gene lookup returns CDR1 MNHNS and CDR2 SASEGT. Trimming stripped 6 bases from V and 4 bases from J, with 14 bases between. CDR3: CASSHTGVADTQYF. CDR3 nucleotides: TGTGCCAGCAGCCATACGGGGGTCGCAGATACGCAGTATTTT.

This chain connects TRBV7-6 to TRBJ2-6; possibly TRBD1 for D (6 bases). V was clipped by 5 bases and J by 4 bases, with 15 bases between them. This CDR3 spans 16 amino acids. Germline V CDR1 and CDR2: SGHVS, FNYEAQ. This CDR3 reads CASSLSTGRGANVLTF. The DNA for the CDR3 is TGTGCCAGCAGCCTTTCTACAGGGCGGGGGGCCAACGTCCTGACTTTC.

This clonotype was seen more than once but under ten times. The rearrangement links TRBV19 to TRBJ1-1; D unclear. V lost 5 bases, J lost 0 bases, and 7 bases lay in between. CDR1 and CDR2 (germline): LNHDA, SQIVND (reference sequence). CDR3 length equals 13 residues. The CDR3 is CASSQELNTEAFF. DNA for the CDR3: TGTGCCAGTAGTCAGGAGCTGAACACTGAAGCTTTCTTT.

There are many counts of this clonotype. V gene TRBV7-2 combines with J gene TRBJ2-7; maybe TRBD2 (5 bases). The CDR3 is 14 residues long. From germline, CDR1 is SGHTA and CDR2 FQGNSA. V lost 3 bases, J lost 0 bases, and 9 bases lay in between. CDR3 in amino acids: CASSFSGSSYEQYF. Written as DNA, the CDR3 is TGTGCCAGCAGCTTCTCGGGGAGCTCCTACGAGCAGTACTTC.

In its sample, this clonotype was seen many times. The chain uses TRBV6-2 or TRBV6-3 and TRBJ2-3; TRBD1 is a possible D gene (7 bases). The CDR3 contains 16 residues. Deletions cut 0 bases from V and 2 bases from J, with 12 bases between. CDR1 is MNHEY and CDR2 is SVGEGT in the germline V gene. The CDR3 loop is CASSYSRGTATDTQYF. In DNA form, the CDR3 reads TGTGCCAGCAGTTACTCCCGGGGGACAGCCACAGATACGCAGTATTTT.

This clonotype was seen repeatedly, ten times or more. The chain employs TRBV23-1 and TRBJ2-4, with D perhaps TRBD1 (6 bases). TRBV23-1 is recorded as an ORF, its role being uncertain. V was cut by 3 bases and J by 1 base, with 19 bases left in between. The CDR3 runs 18 residues. The CDR3 DNA reads as TGCGCCAGCAGTCACCAGGGGCCCATCCCCGACGCCAAAAACATTCAGTACTTC. Translated: CASSHQGPIPDAKNIQYF.

This clonotype was observed a handful of times. This chain links TRBV7-8 with TRBJ1-5; D remains ambiguous. The CDR3 is made up of 14 amino acids. Trimming removed 0 bases from V and 5 bases from J, with 8 bases in between. CDR1 and CDR2 (germline): SGHVS, FQNEAQ. As DNA, the CDR3 is TGTGCCAGCAGCTTAGCGACCAGAGATCAGCCCCAGCATTTT. Translating gives CASSLATRDQPQHF. The full variable domain, rest sourced from reference TRBV7-8 and TRBJ1-5, is GAGVSQSPRYKVAKRGQDVALRCDPISGHVSLFWYQQALGQGPEFLTYFQNEAQLDKSGLPSDRFFAERPEGSVSTLKIQRTQQEDSAVYLCASSLATRDQPQHFGDGTRLSIL.

Note on this clonotype: Given a much more abundant clone one base away, this may be a read error. The chain recombines TRBV27 with TRBJ2-1; D not resolved. The CDR3 has 16 amino acids. Trimming stripped 7 bases from V and 0 bases from J, with 16 bases between. Germline lookup yields CDR1 MNHEY and CDR2 SMNVEV (reference sequence). The CDR3 spells CASNTPTGSSYNEQFF. The CDR3 DNA is TGTGCCAGCAACACACCGACGGGCAGCTCCTACAATGAGCAGTTCTTC.

The chain recombines TRBV5-4 with TRBJ2-3; D gene unclear. The CDR3 is made up of 13 amino acids. The germline V gene has CDR1 SGHNT and CDR2 YYREEE (reference sequence). Trimming took 2 bases from V and 11 from J, leaving 15 bases between them. CDR3 DNA: TGTGCCAGCAGCTTAAGTGGGCCCCAAAAGCAGTATTTT. Residues: CASSLSGPQKQYF.

This clonotype was seen a handful of times. V and J are TRBV20-1 and TRBJ1-6; D perhaps matches TRBD1 (5 bases). Germline V CDR1 and CDR2: DFQATT, SNEGSKA (reference sequence). The CDR3 consists of 14 residues. The ends were cut back, 4 bases at V and 0 bases at J, with 7 bases in the middle. DNA of the CDR3: TGCAGTGCTACCCAGGGCTCCTATAATTCACCCCTCCACTTT. This sequence encodes CSATQGSYNSPLHF.

This clonotype is a singleton in its sample. A much larger clone sits a single nucleotide away, making a read error possible. V gene TRBV7-6 combines with J gene TRBJ1-5; D unclear. Germline CDR1 is SGHVS and CDR2 is FNYEAQ. There are 16 residues in the CDR3. The CDR3 reads CASSLGSGIRNRPQHF. The CDR3 DNA reads as TGTGCCAGCAGCTTAGGGTCCGGCATCCGCAATCGGCCCCAGCATTTT.

As DNA, the CDR3 is TGTGCCAGCAGCTTATACGGCTCTGTAGGCACTGAAGCTTTCTTT. Translating it yields CASSLYGSVGTEAFF. The chain couples TRBV7-2 to TRBJ1-1; D is ambiguous. The V and J ends lost 2 bases and 4 bases respectively, with 14 bases between them. The germline CDR1 and CDR2 sequences are SGHTA and FQGNSA. The CDR3 consists of 15 residues.

In this sample, this clonotype turned up many times. This chain links TRBV19 with TRBJ2-7, with TRBD1 matching over 9 bases. The CDR3 contains 15 residues. Germline V CDR1 and CDR2: LNHDA, SQIVND (reference sequence). The V gene end was trimmed by 6 bases and the J gene end by 2 bases; junction bases not matched to a gene: 8. The CDR3 region is CASSMAGTGTYEQYF. The CDR3 nucleotides are TGTGCCAGTAGCATGGCGGGGACAGGGACCTACGAGCAGTACTTC.

This clonotype was detected ten times or more. The chain joins TRBV7-9 to TRBJ1-4; D gene ambiguous. The V gene's germline CDR1 is SEHNR and CDR2 FQNEAQ (reference sequence). The CDR3 contains 13 residues. The germline V and J ends were trimmed by 7 bases and 8 bases, with 14 bases remaining between them. Here the CDR3 reads CASTGRTEEKLFF. The CDR3 coding sequence is TGTGCCAGCACCGGACGGACGGAGGAAAAACTGTTTTTT.